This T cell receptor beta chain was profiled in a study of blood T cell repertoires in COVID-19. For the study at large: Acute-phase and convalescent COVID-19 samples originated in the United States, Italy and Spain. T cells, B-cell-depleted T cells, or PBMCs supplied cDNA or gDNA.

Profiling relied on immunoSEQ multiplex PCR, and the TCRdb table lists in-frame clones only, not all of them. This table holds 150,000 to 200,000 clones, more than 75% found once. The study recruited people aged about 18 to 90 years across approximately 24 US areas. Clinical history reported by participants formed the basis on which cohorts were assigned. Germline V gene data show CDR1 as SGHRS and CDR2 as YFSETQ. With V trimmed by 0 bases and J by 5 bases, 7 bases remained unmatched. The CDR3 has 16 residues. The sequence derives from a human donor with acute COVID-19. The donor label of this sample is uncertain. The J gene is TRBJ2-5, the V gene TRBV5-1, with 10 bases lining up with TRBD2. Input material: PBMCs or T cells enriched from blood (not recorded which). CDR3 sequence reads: CASSLGLAGRSETQYF. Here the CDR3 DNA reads TGCGCCAGCAGCTTGGGACTAGCGGGTCGCTCGGAGACCCAGTACTTC.